The next 10 T cell receptor beta chains were all read from a single sample in a study of T cells in localized non-small cell lung cancer. Measured with immunoSEQ multiplex PCR; TCRdb has only the in-frame clones, and not every one. The table includes about a thousand clones, approximately 23% detected once. Sample: normal lung tissue next to the tumor, taken before any cancer treatment. The origin of the receptors is a woman aged 35 to 70 with stage III lung adenocarcinoma.

V usage is TRBV29-1 and J usage is TRBJ2-1, with D perhaps TRBD2 (5 bases). Germline values: CDR1 SQVTM, CDR2 ANQGSEA. The length of the CDR3 is 13 residues. The germline V and J ends were trimmed by 3 bases and 4 bases, with 10 bases remaining between them. The CDR3 DNA sequence: TGCAGCGTTGATGACCTAGCTTACAATGAGCAGTTCTTC. It yields the protein CSVDDLAYNEQFF.

The chain carries TRBV11-3 and TRBJ1-1; D might be TRBD1 (6 bases). Germline-derived CDR1 and CDR2 are SGHNT and YENEEA. There are 16 residues in the CDR3. V dropped 3 bases and J dropped 1 base, with 15 bases sitting between them. DNA for the CDR3: TGTGCCAGCAGCTTTCCTTCCGGGGGGGCGAACACTGAAGCTTTCTTT. Its translation is CASSFPSGGANTEAFF.

This clone counts as large. The V and J genes are TRBV6-8 and TRBJ1-1, with TRBD1 as a possible D gene (6 bases). The CDR3 has 13 amino acids. V lost 6 bases and J lost 1, with 9 bases in between. CDR1 and CDR2 from the germline V gene are MNHGY and SAAAGT. CDR3 DNA: TGTGCCAGCAGCCGGACAGAGAACACTGAAGCTTTCTTT. Amino acids: CASSRTENTEAFF.

This clone is judged medium-sized. This chain connects TRBV11-3 to TRBJ1-3; D remains unclear. CDR1 is SGHNT, CDR2 YENEEA, per germline. The CDR3 spans 14 residues. V lost 4 bases and J lost 4, with 11 bases in between. The CDR3 protein is CASSYTLSGNTIYF. The CDR3 bases are TGTGCCAGCAGCTACACCCTTAGCGGAAACACCATATATTTT. Looking up the rest from reference TRBV11-3 and TRBJ1-3 gives the full variable domain: EAGVVQSPRYKIIEKKQPVAFWCNPISGHNTLYWYLQNLGQGPELLIRYENEEAVDDSQLPKDRFSAERLKGVDSTLKIQPAELGDSAVYLCASSYTLSGNTIYFGEGSWLTVV.

This clone was seen a handful of times. The rearrangement uses TRBV19 and TRBJ1-4; D not certain. Trimming shortened V by 3 bases and J by 4 bases, and 18 bases separated the two germline ends. Germline V gene lookup returns CDR1 LNHDA and CDR2 SQIVND (reference sequence). The CDR3 totals 17 residues. Here the CDR3 DNA reads TGTGCCAGTAGTATCTTTTTTGCGAGGCAGAATAATGAAAAACTGTTTTTT. This sequence encodes CASSIFFARQNNEKLFF.

This clone rates as hyperexpanded. This chain uses TRBV19 with TRBJ1-4; D is uncertain. There are 14 residues in the CDR3. The germline CDR1 and CDR2 sequences are LNHDA and SQIVND (reference sequence). Between the trimmed V and J ends, which lost 3 bases and 2 bases, there was a span of 7 bases. CDR3 bases: TGTGCCAGTAGTATCGGAGAGACTAATGAAAAACTGTTTTTT. Encoded protein: CASSIGETNEKLFF. Complete variable domain (other parts from reference TRBV19 and TRBJ1-4): DGGITQSPKYLFRKEGQNVTLSCEQNLNHDAMYWYRQDPGQGLRLIYYSQIVNDFQKGDIAEGYSVSREKKESFPLTVTSAQKNPTAFYLCASSIGETNEKLFFGSGTQLSVL.

V gene TRBV9 combines with J gene TRBJ1-6, with a weak D call TRBD1 (5 bases). Per germline, CDR1 SGDLS and CDR2 YYNGEE. With 4 bases removed from V and 10 bases from J, the gap between germline ends came to 24 bases. CDR3 size: 17 residues. CDR3 in amino acids: CASSLRRSVDRGSPLHF. CDR3 DNA: TGTGCCAGCAGCTTACGACGGAGTGTCGATCGGGGCTCACCCCTCCACTTT.

The chain couples TRBV28 to TRBJ2-1; D is perhaps TRBD1 (7 bases). CDR1 MDHEN and CDR2 SYDVKM come from the germline V gene. The CDR3 extends over 16 amino acids. Between the trimmed V and J ends, which lost 2 bases and 8 bases, there was a span of 19 bases. As DNA, the CDR3 is TGTGCCAGCAGTTTACCCCGACAGGGAGGTGGGGATGAGCAGTTCTTC. Protein sequence: CASSLPRQGGGDEQFF.

This clone came up a few times. The rearrangement joins TRBV28 to TRBJ2-1; perhaps TRBD2 as D (6 bases). The CDR3 is 15 amino acids. Trimming took off 3 bases at V and 4 bases at J, with 13 bases between the two ends. The germline gives CDR1 MDHEN, CDR2 SYDVKM. CDR3 amino acids: CASSLAGSPYNEQFF. As DNA, the CDR3 is TGTGCCAGCAGTTTGGCGGGGTCCCCGTACAATGAGCAGTTCTTC.

The rearrangement links TRBV28 to TRBJ1-4; a possible D gene is TRBD1 (5 bases). The germline gives CDR1 MDHEN, CDR2 SYDVKM. Between the trimmed V and J ends, which lost 4 bases and 8 bases, there was a span of 20 bases. The CDR3 spans 16 residues. CDR3 nucleotides: TGTGCCAGCAGTTCCACGGAGAGAGGATGGGGGGAAAAACTGTTTTTT. Encoded protein: CASSSTERGWGEKLFF.